In its sample, the clone carrying this T cell receptor (beta chain) was seen many times. Its target is not known. The TCRbeta library was prepared with unique molecular identifiers. TCRdb analysed the PCR reads with MiXCR anew, one entry per CDR3 protein. In the table there are fewer than 700,000 distinct CDR3 sequences, roughly 23% of which are singletons. This sample is part of a study of T-cell reconstitution after alpha-beta-depleted transplantation in children. Findings of the study overall: By one year post-transplant, T-cell counts and diversity largely arose from T cells that were newly produced. Alpha-beta T cells present about two months after transplant were reported to originate from several hundred expanded graft clones. Surviving recipient cells, namely T cells and thymic progenitors, were the source of high day-60 TCRbeta diversity in some patients.

This TCR came from a boy in the first two years of life who had a stem cell transplant for acute myeloid leukemia, so the T cells may come from the graft donor. The sequencing here drew on PBMCs, mostly from graft donor cells, taken 360 days after TCRalphabeta/CD19-depleted stem cell transplant.

The DNA of the CDR3 is TGCAGTGCCAGCGAACCCTTACAGATGGGCACTGAAGCTTTCTTT. It specifies CSASEPLQMGTEAFF. The chain is built from TRBV20-1 and TRBJ1-1; D is uncertain. The V gene's germline CDR1 is DFQATT and CDR2 SNEGSKA (reference sequence). Trimming took 6 bases from V and 4 from J, leaving 21 bases between them. The CDR3 length is 15 residues.